The 19 T cell receptor beta chains reported below all come from one sample, sequenced in a study of cytomegalovirus exposure and HLA in healthy donors. The study ran its PCR with 60 Vbeta and 13 Jbeta primers. Assay: immunoSEQ multiplex PCR; the TCRdb copy retains only in-frame clones and omits some. The table has 60,000 or so clones, around 79% seen once. Input material: PBMCs. The receptors come from a female donor in good health and CMV-seronegative.

Only one count was recorded for this clone. DNA for the CDR3: TGTGCCAGCAGCTTAGTCGCAGGCTACTATCAGCCCCAGCATTTT. Protein: CASSLVAGYYQPQHF. This sequence joins TRBV7-8 and TRBJ1-5; D uncertain. Germline V CDR1 and CDR2: SGHVS, FQNEAQ. V lost 1 base to trimming and J lost 5 bases, with 12 bases between them. This CDR3 is built from 15 residues.

This chain joins TRBV11-2 and TRBJ1-2; tentative D call: TRBD1 (5 bases). Germline V CDR1 and CDR2: SGHAT, FQNNGV. V dropped 7 bases and J dropped 8 bases, with 14 bases sitting between them. The CDR3 runs 12 residues. Here the CDR3 DNA reads TGTGCCAGCACTCTGGGGCCCTTCGGCTACACCTTC. Translation gives CASTLGPFGYTF.

The rearrangement joins TRBV7-9 to TRBJ2-1; D ambiguous. The germline gives CDR1 SEHNR, CDR2 FQNEAQ (reference sequence). CDR3 length: 12 amino acids. V lost 5 bases to trimming and J lost 10 bases, with 12 bases between them. This chain's CDR3 is CASSPESAEQFF. CDR3 nucleotide sequence: TGTGCCAGCAGCCCGGAAAGCGCAGAGCAGTTCTTC.

V is TRBV28 and J is TRBJ2-7, with 7 bases aligning to TRBD2. The CDR3 is made up of 15 amino acids. Germline values: CDR1 MDHEN, CDR2 SYDVKM. V shed 5 bases and J 0 bases; nucleotides not matched to a gene: 7. CDR3 residues: CASSLGRGSSYEQYF. CDR3 DNA: TGTGCCAGCAGTCTAGGGAGGGGAAGCTCCTACGAGCAGTACTTC.

V is TRBV9 and J is TRBJ2-5; tentative D call: TRBD2 (6 bases). V lost 4 bases to trimming and J lost 1 base, with 23 bases between them. The V gene's germline CDR1 is SGDLS and CDR2 YYNGEE. The CDR3 is made up of 18 amino acids. CDR3 in DNA: TGTGCCAGCAGCCCAGGTAGCGGAGGGAGGCCCTCCCAAGAGACCCAGTACTTC. Its protein is CASSPGSGGRPSQETQYF. The variable domain in full, completed from reference TRBV9 and TRBJ2-5, reads DSGVTQTPKHLITATGQRVTLRCSPRSGDLSVYWYQQSLDQGLQFLIQYYNGEERAKGNILERFSAQQFPDLHSELNLSSLELGDSALYFCASSPGSGGRPSQETQYFGPGTRLLVL.

The chain couples TRBV10-3 to TRBJ2-5; the match to TRBD2 covers 8 bases. Germline assignment: CDR1 ENHRY and CDR2 SYGVKD. After removal of 8 bases from V and 4 bases from J, the junction contained 12 bases not matched to a gene. The CDR3 length is 15 residues. The CDR3 loop reads CAIHDTGGVRETQYF. In DNA, the CDR3 is TGTGCCATCCATGATACGGGGGGGGTCCGAGAGACCCAGTACTTC.

The chain combines TRBV7-2 with TRBJ1-6; D may be TRBD1 (5 bases). V gave up 4 bases and J gave up 6 bases, with 16 bases separating them. The CDR3 sequence is 16 residues long. Germline values: CDR1 SGHTA, CDR2 FQGNSA. CDR3 sequence: CASSSPGRTTNSPLHF. As DNA, the CDR3 is TGTGCCAGCAGCTCCCCAGGCAGGACAACTAATTCACCCCTCCACTTT.

The rearrangement links TRBV29-1 to TRBJ2-1; 7 nucleotides line up with TRBD2. The CDR3 is 13 amino acids. V trimming: 4 bases; J trimming: 9 bases; junction bases outside the gene matches: 9. The germline gives CDR1 SQVTM, CDR2 ANQGSEA. Here the CDR3 DNA reads TGCAGCGTTGCTAGCGGTTCCTCTACTGAGCAGTTCTTC. Amino acids: CSVASGSSTEQFF.

The chain recombines TRBV4-2 with TRBJ2-1; 9 nucleotides agree with TRBD1. Trimming took 2 bases from V and 6 from J; bases not matched to a gene: 8. This CDR3 spans 16 amino acids. CDR1 LGHNA and CDR2 YNFKEQ come from the germline V gene. The CDR3 region has the DNA TGTGCCAGCAGCCAAATCCCGGGACAGGGTGGCAATGAGCAGTTCTTC. The encoded protein is CASSQIPGQGGNEQFF.

This chain connects TRBV19 to TRBJ2-3, with D possibly TRBD1 on 5 matching bases. Germline CDR1 is LNHDA and CDR2 is SQIVND (reference sequence). The germline V and J ends were trimmed by 5 bases and 0 bases, with 15 bases remaining between them. CDR3 length: 16 residues. For the CDR3, the DNA is TGTGCCAGTAGTGGTGAAGGGGTTCCAAGCACAGATACGCAGTATTTT. Translated, it gives CASSGEGVPSTDTQYF.

This rearrangement joins TRBV7-3 to TRBJ2-3; TRBD2 aligns across 8 bases. CDR1 is SGHTA, CDR2 FQGTGA, per germline. This CDR3 is built from 16 residues. Germline trimming cut 5 bases from V and 4 bases from J; bases unmatched to any gene: 11. CDR3 sequence reads: CASSDRGGRIPDTQYF. Written as DNA, the CDR3 is TGTGCCAGCAGCGACCGGGGGGGCCGTATCCCAGATACGCAGTATTTT. Complete variable domain (other parts from reference TRBV7-3 and TRBJ2-3): GAGVSQTPSNKVTEKGKYVELRCDPISGHTALYWYRQSLGQGPEFLIYFQGTGAADDSGLPNDRFFAVRPEGSVSTLKIQRTERGDSAVYLCASSDRGGRIPDTQYFGPGTRLTVL.

The rearrangement links TRBV19 to TRBJ2-5, with D unclear. Trimming cost V 5 bases and J 5 bases, with 6 bases left between them. The CDR3 has 11 residues. CDR1 LNHDA and CDR2 SQIVND come from the germline V gene (reference sequence). DNA of the CDR3: TGTGCCAGTAGTTCTCGGGAGACCCAGTACTTC. Protein: CASSSRETQYF.

As DNA, the CDR3 is TGTGCCAGCAGCCCAATAGCGGGAGCTGCCCCAGATACGCAGTATTTT. As protein: CASSPIAGAAPDTQYF. The rearrangement joins TRBV7-2 to TRBJ2-3, with 9 bases that match TRBD2. Unmatched junction bases numbered 10, after V lost 5 bases and J lost 4 bases. Germline CDR1 is SGHTA and CDR2 is FQGNSA. This CDR3 is 16 amino acids long.

This rearrangement joins TRBV19 to TRBJ1-2, with 9 nucleotides matching TRBD1. Germline-derived CDR1 and CDR2 are LNHDA and SQIVND (reference sequence). The CDR3 is made up of 17 amino acids. Losses at the gene ends were 8 bases for V and 8 bases for J; bases not matched to a gene: 21. As DNA, the CDR3 is TGTGCCAGTCACCCCGGTCGACAGGGGGTAAACTGGGACGGCTACACCTTC. This encodes CASHPGRQGVNWDGYTF.

This rearrangement joins TRBV6-4 to TRBJ2-1; 9 bases line up with TRBD2. V was pared by 0 bases and J by 6 bases, with 6 bases of the junction left unmatched. Per the germline V gene, CDR1 is MRHNA and CDR2 is SNTAGT. CDR3 length: 16 amino acids. Here the CDR3 DNA reads TGTGCCAGCAGTGACTCAGCTAGCGGGGACCGCAATGAGCAGTTCTTC. It yields the protein CASSDSASGDRNEQFF.

V gene TRBV6-6 combines with J gene TRBJ2-5, with D perhaps TRBD1 (6 bases). The germline V gene encodes CDR1 MNHNY and CDR2 SVGAGI (reference sequence). The CDR3 spans 14 residues. V dropped 6 bases and J dropped 5 bases, with 16 bases sitting between them. The CDR3 reads CASSQKTGLETQYF. In DNA, the CDR3 is TGTGCCAGCAGCCAAAAAACAGGGCTGGAGACCCAGTACTTC.

The chain uses TRBV5-1 and TRBJ2-2; no firm D call. Trimming shortened V by 0 bases and J by 4 bases, and 16 bases separated the two germline ends. Germline-derived CDR1 and CDR2 are SGHRS and YFSETQ. The CDR3 is 17 amino acids. Here the CDR3 DNA reads TGCGCCAGCAGCTTGGGTGGGCTTTCGGTTGGCACCGGGGAGCTGTTTTTT. It codes for CASSLGGLSVGTGELFF. Full variable domain (missing parts from reference TRBV5-1 and TRBJ2-2): KAGVTQTPRYLIKTRGQQVTLSCSPISGHRSVSWYQQTPGQGLQFLFEYFSETQRNKGNFPGRFSGRQFSNSRSEMNVSTLELGDSALYLCASSLGGLSVGTGELFFGEGSRLTVL.

This rearrangement joins TRBV10-3 to TRBJ2-3; 7 bases are a match to TRBD1. Germline V gives CDR1 ENHRY, CDR2 SYGVKD. The trim removed 2 bases at V and 7 bases at J, leaving 9 bases unmatched. The CDR3 is 15 residues long. The CDR3 sequence is CAISEGTGEFYTQYF. CDR3 DNA sequence: TGTGCCATCAGTGAGGGTACAGGGGAATTTTATACGCAGTATTTT.

The V and J genes are TRBV9 and TRBJ2-7; 7 nucleotides line up with TRBD2. The CDR3 loop spans 15 amino acids. The germline V gene encodes CDR1 SGDLS and CDR2 YYNGEE. V shed 0 bases and J 4 bases; nucleotides not matched to a gene: 7. CDR3 nucleotide sequence: TGTGCCAGCAGCGTAGGTTCGGGAGGCGTATACGAGCAGTACTTC. It specifies CASSVGSGGVYEQYF.